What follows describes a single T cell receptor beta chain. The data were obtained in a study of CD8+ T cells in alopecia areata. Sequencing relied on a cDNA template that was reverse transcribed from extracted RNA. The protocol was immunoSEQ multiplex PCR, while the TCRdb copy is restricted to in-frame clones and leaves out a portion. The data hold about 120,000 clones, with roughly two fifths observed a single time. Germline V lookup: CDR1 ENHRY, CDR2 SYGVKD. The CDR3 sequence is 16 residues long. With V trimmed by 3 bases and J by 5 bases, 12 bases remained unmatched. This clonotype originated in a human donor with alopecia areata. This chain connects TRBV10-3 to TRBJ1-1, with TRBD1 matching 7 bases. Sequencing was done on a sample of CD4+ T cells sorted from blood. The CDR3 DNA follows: TGTGCCATCAGTGAAGGACAGGAGTTCCATTTAACTGAAGCTTTCTTT. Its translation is CAISEGQEFHLTEAFF.